This T cell receptor beta chain comes out of a study of blood T cell repertoires in COVID-19. For the study at large: COVID-19 samples from acute and convalescent phases originated in the United States, Italy and Spain. PBMCs, B-cell-depleted T cells, or T cells were the source of the cDNA or gDNA that made up the material.

Study processing details: Estimation of nucleated cell counts relied on the amplification of reference gene primers. TCRdb keeps only in-frame clones here, not all; method: immunoSEQ multiplex PCR. V and J calls and clone size come straight from that table; D and trimming were deduced from the DNA. The sample has around 200,000 clones, about 86% seen once. The CDR3 consists of 13 residues. Trimming took off 3 bases at V and 4 bases at J, with 9 bases between the two ends. The V gene is TRBV12-3 or TRBV12-4, the J gene TRBJ1-2, with no clear D. The sequenced material came from peripheral blood. The receptor's source is a man aged 45-65 years with active or convalescent COVID-19. CDR3 coding DNA: TGTGCCAGCAGTTTGCAGCAGGTCTATGGCTACACCTTC. Its protein is CASSLQQVYGYTF.